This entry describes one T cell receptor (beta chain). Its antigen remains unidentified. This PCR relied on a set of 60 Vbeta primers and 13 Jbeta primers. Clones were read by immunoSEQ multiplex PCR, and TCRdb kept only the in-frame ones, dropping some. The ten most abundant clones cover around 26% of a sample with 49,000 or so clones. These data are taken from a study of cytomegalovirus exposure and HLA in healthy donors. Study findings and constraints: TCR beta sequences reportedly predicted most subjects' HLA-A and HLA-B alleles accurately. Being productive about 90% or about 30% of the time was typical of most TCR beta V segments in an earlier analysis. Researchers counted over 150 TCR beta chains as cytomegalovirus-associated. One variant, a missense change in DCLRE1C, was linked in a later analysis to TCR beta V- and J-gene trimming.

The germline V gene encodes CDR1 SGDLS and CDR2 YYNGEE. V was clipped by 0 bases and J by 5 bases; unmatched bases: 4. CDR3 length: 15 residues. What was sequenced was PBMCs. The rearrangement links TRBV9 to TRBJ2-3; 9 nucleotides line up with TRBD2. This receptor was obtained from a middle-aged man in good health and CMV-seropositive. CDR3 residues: CASSVGASGIDTQYF. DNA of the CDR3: TGTGCCAGCAGCGTAGGAGCTAGCGGGATAGATACGCAGTATTTT.